This record covers a single TCR beta chain. Its antigen is unknown. The sample originates from a study of shared clonotypes between healthy human individuals. Study-level findings and limits: Sharing across four donors was highest in naive CD4 (around 5%) and lowest in memory CD8 (about 0.4%).

As defined, naive CD8 cells were CD45RO-negative and positively selected for CCR7, with terminally differentiated effector memory CD45RA+ cells excluded. Original processing methods: Quality scores were absent from the junction-only immunoSEQ sequences, so filtering differed. The method was immunoSEQ multiplex PCR; TCRdb's version includes in-frame clones alone and lacks a portion of them. The DNA gave D and trimming, while V, J and clone size come from that table. The table lists approximately 810,000 clones, roughly 92% of them singletons. The specimen was naive CD8+ T cells sorted from blood. The clonotype was recovered from a man aged 30-40 years in good health.

The CDR3 DNA sequence: TGTGCCAGCAGCTACCAGGGGATCCTGTTTTTT. Its translation is CASSYQGILFF. This sequence joins TRBV4-2 and TRBJ1-4, with D maybe TRBD1 (6 bases). Germline V CDR1 and CDR2: LGHNA, YNFKEQ. The CDR3 covers 11 residues. Trimming left V 5 bases short and J 14 bases short, with 12 bases between.